The entry below describes one T cell receptor beta chain. PCR was performed a second time for about 7 to 12 cycles using a sample-barcoded 5' primer and a J-beta primer mix. Each TCR beta cDNA got a 12-nucleotide random molecular identifier. TCRdb re-called the 5' RACE reads through MiXCR, storing one row per CDR3 protein. Found here are around 710,000 distinct CDR3 sequences, approximately 39% of them singletons; the top ten hold around a fifth. The CDR3 sequence is 13 residues long. Trimming left V 7 bases short and J 6 bases short, with 16 bases between. Germline V gives CDR1 MNHEY, CDR2 SVGEGT. The source of the sample is a study of blood T cells in healthy people across ages. For every donor, a draw yielded around 9.4 milliliters of peripheral blood.

This TCR derives from a woman aged 60-70 years in good health. Material: blood. The rearrangement joins TRBV6-2 or TRBV6-3 to TRBJ2-7, with D perhaps given as TRBD1 or TRBD2 (5 bases each). CDR3 sequence reads: CASNQGPYCEQYF. The CDR3 DNA reads as TGTGCCAGCAACCAGGGACCTTACTGCGAGCAGTACTTC.